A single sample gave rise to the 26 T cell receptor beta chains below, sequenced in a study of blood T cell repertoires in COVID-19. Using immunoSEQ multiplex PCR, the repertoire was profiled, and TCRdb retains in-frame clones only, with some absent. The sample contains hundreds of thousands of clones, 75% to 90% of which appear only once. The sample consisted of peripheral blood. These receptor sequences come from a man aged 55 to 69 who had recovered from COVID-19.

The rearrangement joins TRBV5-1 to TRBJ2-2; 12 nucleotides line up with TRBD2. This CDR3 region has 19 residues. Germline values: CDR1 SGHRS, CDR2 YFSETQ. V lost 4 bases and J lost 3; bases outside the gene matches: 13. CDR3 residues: CASSPKTSGGLLDTGELFF. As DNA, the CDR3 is TGCGCCAGCAGCCCGAAGACTAGCGGGGGCCTCCTTGACACCGGGGAGCTGTTTTTT.

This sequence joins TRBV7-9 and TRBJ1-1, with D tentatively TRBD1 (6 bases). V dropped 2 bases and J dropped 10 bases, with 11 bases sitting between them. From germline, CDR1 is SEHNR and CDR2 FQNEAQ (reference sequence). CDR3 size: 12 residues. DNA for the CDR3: TGTGCCAGCAGCTTAACAGGGTTGCCAGCTTTCTTT. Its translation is CASSLTGLPAFF.

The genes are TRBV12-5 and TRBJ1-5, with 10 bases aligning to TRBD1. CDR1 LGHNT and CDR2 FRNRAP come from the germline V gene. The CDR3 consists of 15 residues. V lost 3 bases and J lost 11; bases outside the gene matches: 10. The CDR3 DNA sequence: TGTGCTAGTGGTTTCGAAGGGACAGGGGAAGTGGCCCAGCATTTT. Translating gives CASGFEGTGEVAQHF. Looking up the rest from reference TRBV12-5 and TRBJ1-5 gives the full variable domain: DARVTQTPRHKVTEMGQEVTMRCQPILGHNTVFWYRQTMMQGLELLAYFRNRAPLDDSGMPKDRFSAEMPDATLATLKIQPSEPRDSAVYFCASGFEGTGEVAQHFGDGTRLSIL.

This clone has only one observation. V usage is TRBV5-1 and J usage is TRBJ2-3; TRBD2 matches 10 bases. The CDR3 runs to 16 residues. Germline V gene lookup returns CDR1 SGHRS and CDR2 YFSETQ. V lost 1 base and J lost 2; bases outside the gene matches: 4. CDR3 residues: CASSLSGLAATDTQYF. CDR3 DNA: TGCGCCAGCAGCTTGTCCGGACTAGCGGCCACAGATACGCAGTATTTT.

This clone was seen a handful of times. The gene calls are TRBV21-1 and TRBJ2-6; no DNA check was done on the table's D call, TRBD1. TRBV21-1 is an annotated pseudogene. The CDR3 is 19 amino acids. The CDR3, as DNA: TGTGCCAGCAGCAAAACGGACAGGGGGCCGCACTCTGGGGCCAACGTCCTGACTTTC. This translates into CASSKTDRGPHSGANVLTF.

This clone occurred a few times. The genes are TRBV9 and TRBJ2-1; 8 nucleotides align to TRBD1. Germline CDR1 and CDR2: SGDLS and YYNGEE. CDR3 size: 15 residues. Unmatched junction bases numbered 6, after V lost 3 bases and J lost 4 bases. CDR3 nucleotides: TGTGCCAGCAGCGGGGGGACAGGTGGATACAATGAGCAGTTCTTC. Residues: CASSGGTGGYNEQFF.

The CDR3 coding sequence is TGTGCCAGCAGCTTCATGACAGGATCTTACGAGCAGTACTTC. Translated: CASSFMTGSYEQYF. The chain joins TRBV7-9 to TRBJ2-7; TRBD1 is a possible D gene (6 bases). Germline V gene sequence: CDR1 SEHNR, CDR2 FQNEAQ (reference sequence). With 3 bases removed from V and 4 bases from J, the gap between germline ends came to 13 bases. The CDR3 runs 14 residues.

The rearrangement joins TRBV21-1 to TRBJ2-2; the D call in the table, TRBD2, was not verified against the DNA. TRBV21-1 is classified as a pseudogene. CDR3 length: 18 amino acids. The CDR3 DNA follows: TGTGCCAGCAGCCGATCTGGTGGCGGGGGGGCTCGGACCGGGGAGCTGTTTTTT. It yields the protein CASSRSGGGGARTGELFF.

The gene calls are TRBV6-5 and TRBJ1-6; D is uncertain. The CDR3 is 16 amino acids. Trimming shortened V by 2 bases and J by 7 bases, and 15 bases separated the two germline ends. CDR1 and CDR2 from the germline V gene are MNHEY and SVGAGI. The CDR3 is CASSYDGRTGNSPLHF. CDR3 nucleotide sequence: TGTGCCAGCAGTTACGATGGGCGCACGGGGAATTCACCCCTCCACTTT.

The CDR3 DNA sequence: TGTGCCAGCAGGACTAACAGGGGTAATTCACCCCTCCACTTT. Translation gives CASRTNRGNSPLHF. The chain carries TRBV6-5 and TRBJ1-6; 7 bases agree with TRBD1. V shed 6 bases and J 6 bases; nucleotides not matched to a gene: 5. Germline V gene data show CDR1 as MNHEY and CDR2 as SVGAGI. The CDR3 loop spans 14 amino acids.

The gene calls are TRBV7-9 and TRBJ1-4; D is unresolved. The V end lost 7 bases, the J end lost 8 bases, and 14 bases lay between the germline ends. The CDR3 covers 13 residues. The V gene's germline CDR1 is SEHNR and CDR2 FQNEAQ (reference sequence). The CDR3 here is CASTSQMYEKLFF. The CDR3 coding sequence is TGTGCCAGCACCTCACAAATGTACGAAAAACTGTTTTTT. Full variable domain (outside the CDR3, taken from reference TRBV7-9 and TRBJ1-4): DTGVSQNPRHKITKRGQNVTFRCDPISEHNRLYWYRQTLGQGPEFLTYFQNEAQLEKSRLLSDRFSAERPKGSFSTLEIQRTEQGDSAMYLCASTSQMYEKLFFGSGTQLSVL.

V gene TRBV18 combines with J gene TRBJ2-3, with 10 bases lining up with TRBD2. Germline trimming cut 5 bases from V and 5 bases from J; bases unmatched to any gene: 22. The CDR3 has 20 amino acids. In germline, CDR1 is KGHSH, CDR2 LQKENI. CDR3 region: CASSFFTPNERGGVRDTQYF. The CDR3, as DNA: TGTGCCAGCTCATTCTTTACACCAAACGAGCGGGGGGGCGTGAGAGATACGCAGTATTTT.

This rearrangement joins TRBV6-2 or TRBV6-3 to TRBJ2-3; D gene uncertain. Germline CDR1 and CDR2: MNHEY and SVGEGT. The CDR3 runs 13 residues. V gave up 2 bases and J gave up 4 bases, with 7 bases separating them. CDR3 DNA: TGTGCCAGCAGTTACAGGCGGTCAGATACGCAGTATTTT. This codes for CASSYRRSDTQYF.

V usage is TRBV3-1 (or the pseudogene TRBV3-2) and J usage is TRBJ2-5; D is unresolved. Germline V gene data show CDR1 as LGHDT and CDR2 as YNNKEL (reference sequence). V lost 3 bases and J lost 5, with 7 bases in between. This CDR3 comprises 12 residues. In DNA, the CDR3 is TGTGCCAGCAGCCATAGAGCCGAGACCCAGTACTTC. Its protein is CASSHRAETQYF.

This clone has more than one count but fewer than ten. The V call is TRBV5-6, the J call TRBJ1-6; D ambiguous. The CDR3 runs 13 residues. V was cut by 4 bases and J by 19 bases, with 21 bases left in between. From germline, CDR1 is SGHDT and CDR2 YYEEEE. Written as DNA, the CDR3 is TGTGCCAGCAGCCCCTCGGATCGGGGAGGAGGGCACTTT. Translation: CASSPSDRGGGHF.

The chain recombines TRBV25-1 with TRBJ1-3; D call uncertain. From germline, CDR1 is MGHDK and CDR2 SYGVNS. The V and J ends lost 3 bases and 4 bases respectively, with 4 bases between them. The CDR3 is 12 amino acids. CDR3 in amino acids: CASSDLGNTIYF. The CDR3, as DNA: TGTGCCAGCAGTGATTTAGGAAACACCATATATTTT.

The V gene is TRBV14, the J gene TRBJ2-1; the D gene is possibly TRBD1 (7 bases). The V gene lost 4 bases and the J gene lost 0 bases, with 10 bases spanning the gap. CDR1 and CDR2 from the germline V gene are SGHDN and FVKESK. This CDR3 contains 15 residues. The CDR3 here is CASSPGGTSYNEQFF. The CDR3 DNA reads TGTGCCAGCAGCCCAGGGGGGACCTCCTACAATGAGCAGTTCTTC.

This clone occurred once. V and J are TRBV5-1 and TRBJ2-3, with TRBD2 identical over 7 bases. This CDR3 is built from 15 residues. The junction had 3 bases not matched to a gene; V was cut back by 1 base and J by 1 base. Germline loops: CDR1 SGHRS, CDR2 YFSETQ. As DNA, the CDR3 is TGCGCCAGCAGCTTGAATGCGGGGGGCACAGATACGCAGTATTTT. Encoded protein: CASSLNAGGTDTQYF.

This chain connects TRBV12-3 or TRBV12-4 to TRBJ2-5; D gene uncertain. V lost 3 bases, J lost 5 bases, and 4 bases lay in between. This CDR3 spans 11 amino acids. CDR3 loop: CASSFLETQYF. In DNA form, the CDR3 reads TGTGCCAGCAGTTTCCTGGAGACCCAGTACTTC.

The CDR3 DNA sequence: TGCGCCAGCAGCTACGGACACGAGAACACTGAAGCTTTCTTT. Its translation is CASSYGHENTEAFF. The chain combines TRBV5-1 with TRBJ1-1; weak D call: TRBD1 (5 bases). With 3 bases removed from V and 1 base from J, the gap between germline ends came to 10 bases. The CDR3 length is 14 residues. CDR1 SGHRS and CDR2 YFSETQ come from the germline V gene. The full variable domain, completed using reference TRBV5-1 and TRBJ1-1, is KAGVTQTPRYLIKTRGQQVTLSCSPISGHRSVSWYQQTPGQGLQFLFEYFSETQRNKGNFPGRFSGRQFSNSRSEMNVSTLELGDSALYLCASSYGHENTEAFFGQGTRLTVV.

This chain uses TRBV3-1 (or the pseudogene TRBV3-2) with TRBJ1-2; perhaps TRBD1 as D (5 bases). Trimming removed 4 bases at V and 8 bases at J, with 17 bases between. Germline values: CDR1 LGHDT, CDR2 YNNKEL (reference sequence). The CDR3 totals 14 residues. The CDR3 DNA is TGTGCCAGCAGCCTTGGAGGGACTGTGGACGGCTACACCTTC. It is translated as CASSLGGTVDGYTF.

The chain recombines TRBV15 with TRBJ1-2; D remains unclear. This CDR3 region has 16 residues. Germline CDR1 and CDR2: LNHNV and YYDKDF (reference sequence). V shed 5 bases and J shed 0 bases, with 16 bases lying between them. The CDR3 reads CATSQDLQWANYGYTF. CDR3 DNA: TGTGCCACCAGCCAGGATCTTCAGTGGGCTAACTATGGCTACACCTTC.

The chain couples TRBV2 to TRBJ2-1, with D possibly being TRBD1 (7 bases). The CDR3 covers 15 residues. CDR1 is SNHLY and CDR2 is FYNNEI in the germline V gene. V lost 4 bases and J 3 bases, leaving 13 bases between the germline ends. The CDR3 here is CASSGGQGGYNEQFF. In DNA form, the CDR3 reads TGTGCCAGCAGTGGAGGGCAGGGGGGCTACAATGAGCAGTTCTTC.

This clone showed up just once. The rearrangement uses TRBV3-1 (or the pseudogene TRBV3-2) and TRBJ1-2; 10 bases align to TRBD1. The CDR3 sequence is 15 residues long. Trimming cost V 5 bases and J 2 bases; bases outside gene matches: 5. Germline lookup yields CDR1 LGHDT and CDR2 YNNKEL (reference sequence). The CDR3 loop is CASSYGTGVNYGYTF. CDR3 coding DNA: TGTGCCAGCAGCTACGGGACAGGGGTCAACTATGGCTACACCTTC.

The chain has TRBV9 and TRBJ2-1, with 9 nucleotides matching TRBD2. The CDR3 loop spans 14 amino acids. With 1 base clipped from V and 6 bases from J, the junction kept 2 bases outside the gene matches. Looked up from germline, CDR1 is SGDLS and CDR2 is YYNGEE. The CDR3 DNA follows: TGTGCCAGCAGCGTACATAGCGGGGGCAATGAGCAGTTCTTC. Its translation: CASSVHSGGNEQFF.

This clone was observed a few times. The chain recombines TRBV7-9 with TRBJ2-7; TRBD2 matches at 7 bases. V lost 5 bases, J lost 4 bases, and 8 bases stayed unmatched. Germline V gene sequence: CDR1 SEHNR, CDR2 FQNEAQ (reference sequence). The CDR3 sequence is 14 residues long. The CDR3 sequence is CASSQSGDSYEQYF. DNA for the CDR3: TGTGCCAGCAGCCAGAGCGGGGATTCTTACGAGCAGTACTTC.